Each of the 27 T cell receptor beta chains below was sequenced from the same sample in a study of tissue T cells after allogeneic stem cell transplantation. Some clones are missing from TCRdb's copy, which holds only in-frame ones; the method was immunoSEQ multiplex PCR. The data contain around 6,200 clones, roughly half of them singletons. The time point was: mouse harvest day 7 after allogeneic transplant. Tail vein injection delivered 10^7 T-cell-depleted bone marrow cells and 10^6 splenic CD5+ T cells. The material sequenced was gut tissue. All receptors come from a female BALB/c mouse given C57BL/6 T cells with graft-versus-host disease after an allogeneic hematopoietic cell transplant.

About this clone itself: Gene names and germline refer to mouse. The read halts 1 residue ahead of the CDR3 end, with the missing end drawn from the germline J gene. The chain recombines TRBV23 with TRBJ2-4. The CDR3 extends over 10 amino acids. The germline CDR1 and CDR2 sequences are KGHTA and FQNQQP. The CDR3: CSSSQDTLYF. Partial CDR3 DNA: TGCTCCAGCAGTCAGGACACCTTGTAC.

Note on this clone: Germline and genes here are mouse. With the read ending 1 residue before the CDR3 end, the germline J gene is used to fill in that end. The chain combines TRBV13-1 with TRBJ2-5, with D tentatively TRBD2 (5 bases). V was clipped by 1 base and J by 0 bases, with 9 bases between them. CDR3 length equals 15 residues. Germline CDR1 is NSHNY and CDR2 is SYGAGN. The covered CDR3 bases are TGTGCCAGCAGTGATCTTACTGGTAACCAAGACACCCAGTAC. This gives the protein CASSDLTGNQDTQY. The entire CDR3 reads CASSDLTGNQDTQYF.

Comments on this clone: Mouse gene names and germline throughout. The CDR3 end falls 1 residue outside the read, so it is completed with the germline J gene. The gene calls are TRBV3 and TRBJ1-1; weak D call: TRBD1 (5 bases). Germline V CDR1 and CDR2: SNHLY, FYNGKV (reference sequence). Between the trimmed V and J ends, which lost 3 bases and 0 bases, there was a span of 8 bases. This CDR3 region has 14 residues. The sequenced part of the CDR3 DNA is TGTGCCAGCAGCTTTGGGACCCCAAACACAGAAGTCTTC. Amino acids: CASSFGTPNTEVF. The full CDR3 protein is CASSFGTPNTEVFF.

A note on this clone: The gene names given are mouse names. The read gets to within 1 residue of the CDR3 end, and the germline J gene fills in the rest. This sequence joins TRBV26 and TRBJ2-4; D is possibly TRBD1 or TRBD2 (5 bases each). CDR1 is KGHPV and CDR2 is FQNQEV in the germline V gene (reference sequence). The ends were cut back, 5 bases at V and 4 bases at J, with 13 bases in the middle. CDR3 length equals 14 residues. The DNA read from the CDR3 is TGTGCCAGCAGTATGGGGCTAGGCGAAAACACCTTGTAC. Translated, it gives CASSMGLGENTLY. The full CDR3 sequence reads CASSMGLGENTLYF.

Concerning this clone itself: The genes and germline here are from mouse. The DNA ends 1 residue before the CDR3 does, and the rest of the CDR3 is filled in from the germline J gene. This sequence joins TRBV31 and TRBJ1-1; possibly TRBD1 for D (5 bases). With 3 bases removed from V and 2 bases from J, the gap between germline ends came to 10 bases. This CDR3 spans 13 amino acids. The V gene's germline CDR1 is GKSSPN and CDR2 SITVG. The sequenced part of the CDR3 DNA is TGTGCCTGGAGCCGGGGGAGCAACACAGAAGTCTTC. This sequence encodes CAWSRGSNTEVF. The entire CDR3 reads CAWSRGSNTEVFF. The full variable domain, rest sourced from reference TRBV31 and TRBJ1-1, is AQTIHQWPVAEIKAVGSPLSLGCTIKGKSSPNLYWYWQATGGTLQQLFYSITVGQVESVVQLNLSASRPKDDQFILSTEKLLLSHSGFYLCAWSRGSNTEVFFGKGTRLTVV.

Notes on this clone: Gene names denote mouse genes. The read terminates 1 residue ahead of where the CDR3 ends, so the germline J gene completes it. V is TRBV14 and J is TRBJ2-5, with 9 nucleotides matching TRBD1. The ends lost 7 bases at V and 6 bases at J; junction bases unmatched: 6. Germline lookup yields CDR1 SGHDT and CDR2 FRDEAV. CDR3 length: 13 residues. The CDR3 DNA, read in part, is TGTGCCAGCCGACAGGGGGGCAGGGACACCCAGTAC. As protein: CASRQGGRDTQY. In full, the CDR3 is CASRQGGRDTQYF.

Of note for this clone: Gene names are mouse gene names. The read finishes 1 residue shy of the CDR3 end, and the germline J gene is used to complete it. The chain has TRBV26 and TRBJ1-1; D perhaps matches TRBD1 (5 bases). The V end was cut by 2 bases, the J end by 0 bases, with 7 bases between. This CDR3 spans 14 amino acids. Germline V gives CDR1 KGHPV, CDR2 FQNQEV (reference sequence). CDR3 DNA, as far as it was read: TGTGCCAGCAGTCTGGGGACCTCAAACACAGAAGTCTTC. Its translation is CASSLGTSNTEVF. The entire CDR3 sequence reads CASSLGTSNTEVFF.

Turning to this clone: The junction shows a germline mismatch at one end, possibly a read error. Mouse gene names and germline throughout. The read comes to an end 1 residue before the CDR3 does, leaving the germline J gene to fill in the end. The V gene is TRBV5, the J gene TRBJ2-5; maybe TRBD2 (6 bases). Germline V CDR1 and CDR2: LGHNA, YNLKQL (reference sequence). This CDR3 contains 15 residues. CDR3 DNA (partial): TGTGCCAGCAGCCAAGATTCTGGGGCGCAAGACATCCAGTAC. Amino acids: CASSQDSGAQDIQY. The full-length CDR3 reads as CASSQDSGAQDIQYF.

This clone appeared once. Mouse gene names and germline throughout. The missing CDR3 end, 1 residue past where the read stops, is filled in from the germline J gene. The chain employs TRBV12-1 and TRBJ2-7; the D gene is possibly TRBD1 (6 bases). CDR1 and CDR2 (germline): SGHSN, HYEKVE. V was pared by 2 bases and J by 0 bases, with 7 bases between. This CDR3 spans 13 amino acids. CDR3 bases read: TGTGCCAGCTCTCGGACAGACTCCTATGAACAGTAC. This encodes CASSRTDSYEQY. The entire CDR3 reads CASSRTDSYEQYF.

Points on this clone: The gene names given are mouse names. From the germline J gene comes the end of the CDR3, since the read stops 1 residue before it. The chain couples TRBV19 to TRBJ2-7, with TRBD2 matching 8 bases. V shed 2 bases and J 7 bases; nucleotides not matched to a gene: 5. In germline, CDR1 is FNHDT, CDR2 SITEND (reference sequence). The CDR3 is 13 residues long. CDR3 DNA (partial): TGTGCCAGCAGTATGCTTGGGGGGGGCGAACAGTAC. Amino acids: CASSMLGGGEQY. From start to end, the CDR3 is CASSMLGGGEQYF.

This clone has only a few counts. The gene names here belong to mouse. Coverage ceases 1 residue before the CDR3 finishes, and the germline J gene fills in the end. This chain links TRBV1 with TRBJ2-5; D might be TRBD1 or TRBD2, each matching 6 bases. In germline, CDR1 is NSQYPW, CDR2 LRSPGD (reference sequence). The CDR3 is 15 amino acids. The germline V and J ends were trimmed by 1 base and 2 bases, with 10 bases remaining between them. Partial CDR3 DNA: TGCACCTGCAGTGCAGTAGGGGGGTTCCAAGACACCCAGTAC. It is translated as CTCSAVGGFQDTQY. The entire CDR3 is CTCSAVGGFQDTQYF. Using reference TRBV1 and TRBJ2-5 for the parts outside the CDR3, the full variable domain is VTLLEQNPRWRLVPRGQAVNLRCILKNSQYPWMSWYQQDLQKQLQWLFTLRSPGDKEVKSLPGADYLATRVTDTELRLQVANMSQGRTLYCTCSAVGGFQDTQYFGPGTRLLVL.

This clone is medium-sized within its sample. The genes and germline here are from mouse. The DNA read from the CDR3 is TGTGCCAGCAGTCTGTCGGGGGGACAATATGAACAGTAC. As protein: CASSLSGGQYEQY. The complete CDR3 sequence is CASSLSGGQYEQYF. The chain uses TRBV26 and TRBJ2-7; the D call may be TRBD1 or TRBD2 (6 bases each). The observed sequence ends 1 residue before the CDR3 terminus, with the missing tail filled in from the germline J gene. The germline CDR1 and CDR2 sequences are KGHPV and FQNQEV (reference sequence). This CDR3 comprises 14 residues. Trimming removed 0 bases at V and 4 bases at J, with 10 bases between.

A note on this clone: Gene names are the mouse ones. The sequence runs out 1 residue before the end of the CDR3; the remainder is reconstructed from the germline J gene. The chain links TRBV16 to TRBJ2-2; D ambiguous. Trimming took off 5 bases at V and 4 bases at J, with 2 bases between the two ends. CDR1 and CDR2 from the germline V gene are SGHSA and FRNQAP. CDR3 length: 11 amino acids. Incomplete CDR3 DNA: TGTGCAAGCAGCACCACCGGGCAGCTCTAC. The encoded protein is CASSTTGQLY. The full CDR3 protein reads CASSTTGQLYF.

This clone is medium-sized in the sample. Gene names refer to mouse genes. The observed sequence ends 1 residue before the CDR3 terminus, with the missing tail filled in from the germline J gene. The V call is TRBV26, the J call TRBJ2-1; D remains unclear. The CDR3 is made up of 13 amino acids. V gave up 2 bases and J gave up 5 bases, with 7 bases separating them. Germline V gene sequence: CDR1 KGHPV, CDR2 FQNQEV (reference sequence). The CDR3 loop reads CASSLPGNAEQFF. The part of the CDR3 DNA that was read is TGTGCCAGCAGTCTGCCGGGAAATGCTGAGCAGTTC. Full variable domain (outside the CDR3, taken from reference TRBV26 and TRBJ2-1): NSKVIQTPRYLVKGQGQKAKMRCIPEKGHPVVFWYQQNKNNEFKFLINFQNQEVLQQIDMTEKRFSAECPSNSPCSLEIQSSEAGDSALYLCASSLPGNAEQFFGPGTRLTVL.

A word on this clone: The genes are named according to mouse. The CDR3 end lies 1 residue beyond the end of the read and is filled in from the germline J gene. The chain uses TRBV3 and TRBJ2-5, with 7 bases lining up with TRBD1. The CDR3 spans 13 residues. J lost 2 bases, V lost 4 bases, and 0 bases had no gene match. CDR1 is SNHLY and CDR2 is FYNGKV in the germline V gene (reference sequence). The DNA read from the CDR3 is TGTGCCAGCAGCTCAGGGGGCCAAGACACCCAGTAC. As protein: CASSSGGQDTQY. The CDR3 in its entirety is CASSSGGQDTQYF. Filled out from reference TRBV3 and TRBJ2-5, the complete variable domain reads GPKVLQIPSHQIIDMGQMVTLNCDPVSNHLYFYWYKQILGQQMEFLVNFYNGKVMEKSKLFKDQFSVERPDGSYFTLKIQPTALEDSAVYFCASSSGGQDTQYFGPGTRLLVL.

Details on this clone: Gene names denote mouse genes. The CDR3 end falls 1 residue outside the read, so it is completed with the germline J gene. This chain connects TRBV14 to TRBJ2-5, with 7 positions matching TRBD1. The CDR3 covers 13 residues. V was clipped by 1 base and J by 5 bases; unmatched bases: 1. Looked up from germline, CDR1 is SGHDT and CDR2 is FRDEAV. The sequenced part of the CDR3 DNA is TGTGCCAGCAGTTTCACAGGGGTAGACACCCAGTAC. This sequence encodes CASSFTGVDTQY. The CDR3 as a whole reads CASSFTGVDTQYF.

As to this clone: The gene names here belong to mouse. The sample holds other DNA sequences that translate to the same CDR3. CDR3 bases read: TGTGCCAGCTCTAGACAGGGGAGGGACTCCGACTACACC. Amino acids: CASSRQGRDSDYT. The CDR3 in full is CASSRQGRDSDYTF. The chain couples TRBV12-1 to TRBJ1-2, with 8 bases that match TRBD1. The read falls 1 residue short of the CDR3 end, and the missing part is taken from the germline J gene. The CDR3 is 14 residues long. CDR1 is SGHSN and CDR2 is HYEKVE in the germline V gene. Germline trimming cut 3 bases from V and 3 bases from J; bases unmatched to any gene: 5.

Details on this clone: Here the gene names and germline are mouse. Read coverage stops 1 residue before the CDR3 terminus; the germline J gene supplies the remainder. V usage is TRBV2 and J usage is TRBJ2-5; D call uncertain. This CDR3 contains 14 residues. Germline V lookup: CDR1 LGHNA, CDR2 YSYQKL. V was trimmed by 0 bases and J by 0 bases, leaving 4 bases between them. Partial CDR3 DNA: TGTGCCAGCAGCCAAGACAGAAACCAAGACACCCAGTAC. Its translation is CASSQDRNQDTQY. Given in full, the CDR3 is CASSQDRNQDTQYF.

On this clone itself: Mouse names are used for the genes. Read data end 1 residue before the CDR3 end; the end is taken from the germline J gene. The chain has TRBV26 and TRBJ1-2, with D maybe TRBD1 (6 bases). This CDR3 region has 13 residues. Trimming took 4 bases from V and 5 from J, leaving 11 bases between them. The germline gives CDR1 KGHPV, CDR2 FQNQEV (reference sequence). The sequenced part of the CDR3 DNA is TGTGCCAGCAGTCGTCGGGGGCGATCCGACTACACC. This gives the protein CASSRRGRSDYT. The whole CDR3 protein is CASSRRGRSDYTF. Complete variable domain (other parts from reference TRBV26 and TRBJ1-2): NSKVIQTPRYLVKGQGQKAKMRCIPEKGHPVVFWYQQNKNNEFKFLINFQNQEVLQQIDMTEKRFSAECPSNSPCSLEIQSSEAGDSALYLCASSRRGRSDYTFGSGTRLLVI.

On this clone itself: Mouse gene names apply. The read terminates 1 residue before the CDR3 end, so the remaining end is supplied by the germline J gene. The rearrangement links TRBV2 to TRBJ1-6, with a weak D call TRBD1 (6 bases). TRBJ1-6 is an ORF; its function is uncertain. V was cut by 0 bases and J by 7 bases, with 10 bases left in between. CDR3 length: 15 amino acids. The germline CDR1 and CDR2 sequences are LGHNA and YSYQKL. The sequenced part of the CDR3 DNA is TGTGCCAGCAGCCAAGAAGGGGGGAGGAATTCGCCCCTCTAC. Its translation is CASSQEGGRNSPLY. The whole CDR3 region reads CASSQEGGRNSPLYF.

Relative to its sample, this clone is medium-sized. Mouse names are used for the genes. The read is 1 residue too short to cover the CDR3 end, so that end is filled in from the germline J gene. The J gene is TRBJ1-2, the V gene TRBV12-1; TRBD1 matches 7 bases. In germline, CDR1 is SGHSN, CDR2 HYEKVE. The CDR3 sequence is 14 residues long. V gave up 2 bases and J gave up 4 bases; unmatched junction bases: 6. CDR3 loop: CASSRRGHGSDYTF. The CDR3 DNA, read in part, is TGTGCCAGCTCTCGAAGGGGGCACGGCTCCGACTACACC.

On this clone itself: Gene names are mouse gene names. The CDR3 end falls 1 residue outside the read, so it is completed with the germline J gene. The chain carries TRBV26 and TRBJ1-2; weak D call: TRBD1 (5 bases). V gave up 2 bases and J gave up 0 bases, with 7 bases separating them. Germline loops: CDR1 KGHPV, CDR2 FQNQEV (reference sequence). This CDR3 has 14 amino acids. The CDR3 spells CASSLDSANSDYTF. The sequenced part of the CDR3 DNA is TGTGCCAGCAGTCTGGACAGTGCAAACTCCGACTACACC.

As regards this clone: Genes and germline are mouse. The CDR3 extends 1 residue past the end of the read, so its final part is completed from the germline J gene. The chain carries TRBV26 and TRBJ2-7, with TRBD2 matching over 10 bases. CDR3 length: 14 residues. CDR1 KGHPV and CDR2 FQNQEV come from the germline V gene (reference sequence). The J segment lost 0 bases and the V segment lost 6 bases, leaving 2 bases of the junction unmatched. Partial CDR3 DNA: TGTGCCAGCAGGACTGGGGGGAGCTCCTATGAACAGTAC. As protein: CASRTGGSSYEQY. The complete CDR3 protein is CASRTGGSSYEQYF.

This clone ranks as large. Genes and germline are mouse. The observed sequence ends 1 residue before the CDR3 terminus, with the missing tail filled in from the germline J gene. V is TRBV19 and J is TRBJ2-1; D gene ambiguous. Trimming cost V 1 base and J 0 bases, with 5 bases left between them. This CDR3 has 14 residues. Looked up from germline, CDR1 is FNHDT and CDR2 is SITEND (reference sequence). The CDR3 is CASSIRNNYAEQFF. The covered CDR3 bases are TGTGCCAGCAGTATAAGAAATAACTATGCTGAGCAGTTC.

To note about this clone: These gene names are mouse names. CDR3 DNA (partial): TGTGCCAGCAGTCTGGTTGGGTATGAACAGTAC. Translated: CASSLVGYEQY. The whole CDR3 region reads CASSLVGYEQYF. The chain employs TRBV26 and TRBJ2-7; D is unresolved. With the read ending 1 residue before the CDR3 end, the germline J gene is used to fill in that end. Trimming shortened V by 2 bases and J by 4 bases, and 6 bases separated the two germline ends. The CDR3 runs 12 residues. Germline CDR1 and CDR2: KGHPV and FQNQEV (reference sequence). Based on the CDR3 plus reference TRBV26 and TRBJ2-7, the full variable domain is NSKVIQTPRYLVKGQGQKAKMRCIPEKGHPVVFWYQQNKNNEFKFLINFQNQEVLQQIDMTEKRFSAECPSNSPCSLEIQSSEAGDSALYLCASSLVGYEQYFGPGTRLTVL.

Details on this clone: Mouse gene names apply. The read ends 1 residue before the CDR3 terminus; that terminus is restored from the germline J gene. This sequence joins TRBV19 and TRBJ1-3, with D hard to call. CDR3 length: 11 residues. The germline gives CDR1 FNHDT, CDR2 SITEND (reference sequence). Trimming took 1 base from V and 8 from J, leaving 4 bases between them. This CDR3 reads CASSIRDTLYF. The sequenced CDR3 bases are TGTGCCAGCAGTATACGGGATACGCTCTAT. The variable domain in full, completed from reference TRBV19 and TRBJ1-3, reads GGIITQTPKFLIGQEGQKLTLKCQQNFNHDTMYWYRQDSGKGLRLIYYSITENDLQKGDLSEGYDASREKKSSFSLTVTSAQKNEMAVFLCASSIRDTLYFGEGSRLIVV.

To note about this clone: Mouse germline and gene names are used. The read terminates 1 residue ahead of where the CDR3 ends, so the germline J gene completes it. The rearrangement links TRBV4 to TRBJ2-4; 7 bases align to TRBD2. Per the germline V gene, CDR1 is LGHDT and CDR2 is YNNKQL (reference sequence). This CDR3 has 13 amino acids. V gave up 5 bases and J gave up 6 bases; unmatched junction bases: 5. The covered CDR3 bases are TGTGCCAGCAGCGTGGGGGGACGCAACACCTTGTAC. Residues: CASSVGGRNTLY. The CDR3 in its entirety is CASSVGGRNTLYF.